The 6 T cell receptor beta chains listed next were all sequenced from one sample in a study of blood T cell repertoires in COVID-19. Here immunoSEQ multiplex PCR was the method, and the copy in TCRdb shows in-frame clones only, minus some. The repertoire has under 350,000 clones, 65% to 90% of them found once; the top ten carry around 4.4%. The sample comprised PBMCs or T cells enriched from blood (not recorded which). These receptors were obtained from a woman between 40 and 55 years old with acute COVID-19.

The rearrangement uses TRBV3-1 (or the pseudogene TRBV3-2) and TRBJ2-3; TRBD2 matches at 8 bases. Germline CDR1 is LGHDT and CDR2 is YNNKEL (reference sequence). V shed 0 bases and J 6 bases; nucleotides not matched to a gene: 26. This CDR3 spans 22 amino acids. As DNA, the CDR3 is TGTGCCAGCAGCCAAGATACGAAATCCCTGGGGTTTTTAGCGGGGCCTAGGGATACGCAGTATTTT. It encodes CASSQDTKSLGFLAGPRDTQYF.

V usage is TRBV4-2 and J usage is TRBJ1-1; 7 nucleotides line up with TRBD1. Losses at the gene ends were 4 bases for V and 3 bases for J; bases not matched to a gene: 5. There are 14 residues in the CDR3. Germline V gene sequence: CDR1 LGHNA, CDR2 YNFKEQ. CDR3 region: CASSPRDSHTEAFF. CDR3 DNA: TGTGCCAGCAGCCCTCGGGACAGCCACACTGAAGCTTTCTTT.

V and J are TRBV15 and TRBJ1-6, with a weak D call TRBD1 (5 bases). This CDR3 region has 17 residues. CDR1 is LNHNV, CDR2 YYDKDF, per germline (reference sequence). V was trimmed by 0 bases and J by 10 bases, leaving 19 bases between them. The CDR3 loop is CATSRDLLRRGGSPLHF. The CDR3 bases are TGTGCCACCAGCAGAGATCTTTTACGGAGGGGAGGGTCACCCCTCCACTTT.

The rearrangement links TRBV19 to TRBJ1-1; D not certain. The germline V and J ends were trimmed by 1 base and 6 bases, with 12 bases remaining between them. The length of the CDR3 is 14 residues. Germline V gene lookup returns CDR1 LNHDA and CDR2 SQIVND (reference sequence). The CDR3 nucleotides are TGTGCCAGTAGTATAGGTGAGGTTAAGTCTGAAGCTTTCTTT. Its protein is CASSIGEVKSEAFF.

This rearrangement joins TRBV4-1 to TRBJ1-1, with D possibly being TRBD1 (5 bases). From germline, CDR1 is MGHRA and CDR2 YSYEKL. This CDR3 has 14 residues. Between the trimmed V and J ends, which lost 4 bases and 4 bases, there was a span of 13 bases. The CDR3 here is CASSLEEGRTEAFF. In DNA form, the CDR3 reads TGCGCCAGCAGCCTTGAGGAGGGGCGCACTGAAGCTTTCTTT.

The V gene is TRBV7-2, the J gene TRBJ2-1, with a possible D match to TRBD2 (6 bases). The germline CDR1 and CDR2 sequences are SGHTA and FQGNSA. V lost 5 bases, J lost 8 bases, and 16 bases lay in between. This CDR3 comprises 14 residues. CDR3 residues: CASSASRDFDEQFF. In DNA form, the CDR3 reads TGTGCCAGCAGCGCCAGCCGGGACTTTGATGAGCAGTTCTTC.